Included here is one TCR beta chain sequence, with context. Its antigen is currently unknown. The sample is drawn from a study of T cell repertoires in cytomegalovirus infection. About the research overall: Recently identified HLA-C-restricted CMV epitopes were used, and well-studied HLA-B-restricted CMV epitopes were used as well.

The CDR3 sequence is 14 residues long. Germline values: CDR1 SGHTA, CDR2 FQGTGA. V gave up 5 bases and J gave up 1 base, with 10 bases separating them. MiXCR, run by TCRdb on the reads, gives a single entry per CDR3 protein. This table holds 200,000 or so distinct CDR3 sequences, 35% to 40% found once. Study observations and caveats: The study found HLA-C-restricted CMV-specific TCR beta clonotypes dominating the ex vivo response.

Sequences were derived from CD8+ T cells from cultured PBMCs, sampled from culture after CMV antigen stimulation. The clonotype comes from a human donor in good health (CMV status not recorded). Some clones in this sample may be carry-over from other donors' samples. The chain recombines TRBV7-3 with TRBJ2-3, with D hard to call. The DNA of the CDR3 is TGTGCCAGCAGCCCCGTGCTTGGCACAGATACGCAGTATTTT. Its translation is CASSPVLGTDTQYF.